This paragraph reports one T cell receptor beta chain. This CDR3 contains 14 residues. Germline V gene lookup returns CDR1 LNHDA and CDR2 SQIVND (reference sequence). J gave up 3 bases and V 4 bases, and 4 bases lay outside the gene matches. The data derive from a study of blood T cell repertoires in COVID-19. Study overall: T cells, B-cell-depleted T cells, or PBMCs supplied cDNA or gDNA.

Clones were sequenced by immunoSEQ multiplex PCR, and TCRdb holds only the in-frame ones, with some missing. The top ten clones hold about 3% of a sample with about 490,000 clones, 70% to 90% of them seen once. This sequence originates from a human donor in a cohort sampled during active COVID-19. The chain carries TRBV19 and TRBJ2-3, with 7 bases aligning to TRBD2. The sample was peripheral blood. The CDR3 region has the DNA TGTGCCAGTAGTACCTTACTAGCGACAGATACGCAGTATTTT. This sequence encodes CASSTLLATDTQYF.